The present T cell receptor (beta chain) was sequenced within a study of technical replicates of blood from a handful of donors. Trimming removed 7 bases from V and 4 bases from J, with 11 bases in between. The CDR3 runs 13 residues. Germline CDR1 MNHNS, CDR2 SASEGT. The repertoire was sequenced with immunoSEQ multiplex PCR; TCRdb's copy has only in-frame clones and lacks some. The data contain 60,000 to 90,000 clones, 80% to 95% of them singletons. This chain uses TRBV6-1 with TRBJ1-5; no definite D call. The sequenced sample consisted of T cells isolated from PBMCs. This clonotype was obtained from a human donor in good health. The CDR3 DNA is TGTGCCAGCATGGCAGTGATGAATCAGCCCCAGCATTTT. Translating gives CASMAVMNQPQHF.